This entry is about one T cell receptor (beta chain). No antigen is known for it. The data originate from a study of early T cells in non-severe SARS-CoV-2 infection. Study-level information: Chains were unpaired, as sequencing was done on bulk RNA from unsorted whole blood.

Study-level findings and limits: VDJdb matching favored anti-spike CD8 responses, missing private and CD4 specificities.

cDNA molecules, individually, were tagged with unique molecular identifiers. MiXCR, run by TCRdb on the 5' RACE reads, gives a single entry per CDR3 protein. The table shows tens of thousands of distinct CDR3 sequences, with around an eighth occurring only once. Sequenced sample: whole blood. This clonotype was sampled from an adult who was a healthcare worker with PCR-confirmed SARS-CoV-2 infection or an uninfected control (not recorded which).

CDR3 DNA sequence: TGTGCCAGCAGCGCCAACAGGGGGCCGACCCACGGCTACACCTTC. This sequence encodes CASSANRGPTHGYTF. This chain links TRBV7-3 with TRBJ1-2, with 9 nucleotides matching TRBD1. Losses at the gene ends were 5 bases for V and 8 bases for J; bases not matched to a gene: 12. Germline V gene lookup returns CDR1 SGHTA and CDR2 FQGTGA. This CDR3 is built from 15 residues.